What follows is one TCR beta chain and its context. The antigen remains unidentified. Measured with immunoSEQ multiplex PCR; TCRdb has only the in-frame clones, and not every one. The table has about 180,000 clones, around nine tenths seen once. These data are taken from a study of T cell responses to AZD1222 COVID-19 vaccine. Points from the study as a whole: Targets within unmutated variant regions were reportedly found for nearly half of spike-specific TCRs.

CDR3 length: 16 amino acids. J lost 4 bases, V lost 4 bases, and 9 bases had no gene match. Germline CDR1 reads LGHDT; CDR2 reads YNNKEL (reference sequence). The sequence was collected from an adult who received the AZD1222 COVID-19 vaccine. The V call is TRBV3-1 (or the pseudogene TRBV3-2), the J call TRBJ1-3; 8 bases match TRBD1. This specimen consisted of peripheral blood, obtained 28 days after the second AZD1222 dose. CDR3: CASSRVDRGYGNTIYF. The CDR3, as DNA: TGTGCCAGCAGCCGAGTAGACAGGGGCTACGGAAACACCATATATTTT.